The rows below give T cell receptor beta chains drawn from one sample of a study of blood T cell repertoires in COVID-19. Repertoires were generated with immunoSEQ multiplex PCR, while TCRdb's copy carries only in-frame clones and drops some. This sample yields about 110,000 clones, of which around 68% are seen a single time; under 10% belongs to the top ten. What was sequenced was peripheral blood. The receptors stem from a woman aged 55-75 years with acute or convalescent COVID-19. CDR3s include the opening cysteine and the closing phenylalanine or tryptophan.

v_call | cdr3_aa
TRBV6-4 | CASSDRVNTEAFF
TRBV2 | CASTIGKTTEAFF
TRBV5-1 | CASSLGPSREAYEQFF
TRBV2 | CASSVGGTGGETQYF
TRBV12-5 | CASGLGQGLGNEQFF
TRBV11-2 | CASSLGRTGNQPQHF
TRBV7-8 | CASSRGSLQGPFGYTF
TRBV3-1/TRBV3-2 | CASSHGTALNTEAFF
TRBV7-2 | CASSPGGGAFF
TRBV30 | CAWSVKAGRTYEQYF
TRBV5-6 | CASSDRVQETQYF
TRBV2 | CASSRYPTGGETQYF
TRBV12-5 | CASGLGQTGFQETQYF
TRBV7-2 | CASSTGQGGYGYTF
TRBV9 | CASSVGSGGTRQTEAFF
TRBV6-2/TRBV6-3 | CASSSRQSLSGNTIYF